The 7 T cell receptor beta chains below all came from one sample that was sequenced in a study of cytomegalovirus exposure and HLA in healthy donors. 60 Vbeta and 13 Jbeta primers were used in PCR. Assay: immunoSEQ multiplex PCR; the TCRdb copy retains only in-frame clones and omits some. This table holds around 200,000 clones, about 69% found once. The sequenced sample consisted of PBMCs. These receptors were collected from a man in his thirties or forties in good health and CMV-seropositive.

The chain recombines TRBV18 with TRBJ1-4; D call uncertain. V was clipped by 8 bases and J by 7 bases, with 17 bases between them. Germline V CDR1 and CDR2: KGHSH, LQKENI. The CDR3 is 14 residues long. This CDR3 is CASQQRTGSEKLFF. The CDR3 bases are TGTGCCAGCCAACAGCGGACGGGGAGTGAAAAACTGTTTTTT.

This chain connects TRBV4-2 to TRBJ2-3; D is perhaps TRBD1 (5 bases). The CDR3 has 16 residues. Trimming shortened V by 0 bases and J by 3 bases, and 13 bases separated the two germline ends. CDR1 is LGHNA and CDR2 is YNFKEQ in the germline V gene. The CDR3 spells CASSQDGQGMTDTQYF. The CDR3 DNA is TGTGCCAGCAGCCAAGATGGGCAGGGTATGACAGATACGCAGTATTTT.

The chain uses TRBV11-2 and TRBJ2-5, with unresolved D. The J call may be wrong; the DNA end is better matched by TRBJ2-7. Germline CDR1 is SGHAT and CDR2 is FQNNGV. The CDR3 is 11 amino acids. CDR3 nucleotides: TGTGCCAGCACCCCCTCCTACGAGCAGTACTTC. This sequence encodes CASTPSYEQYF.

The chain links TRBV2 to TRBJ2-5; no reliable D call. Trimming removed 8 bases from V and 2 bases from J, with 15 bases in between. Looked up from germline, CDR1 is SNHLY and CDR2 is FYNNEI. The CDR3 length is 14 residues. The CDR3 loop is CASSVTLLQETQYF. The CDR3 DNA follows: TGTGCCAGCTCTGTAACCCTCCTACAAGAGACCCAGTACTTC.

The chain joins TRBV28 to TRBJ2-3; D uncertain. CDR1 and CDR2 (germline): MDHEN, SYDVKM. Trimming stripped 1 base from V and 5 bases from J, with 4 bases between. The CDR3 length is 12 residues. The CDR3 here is CASSLLRDTQYF. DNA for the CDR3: TGTGCCAGCAGTTTATTGAGAGATACGCAGTATTTT.

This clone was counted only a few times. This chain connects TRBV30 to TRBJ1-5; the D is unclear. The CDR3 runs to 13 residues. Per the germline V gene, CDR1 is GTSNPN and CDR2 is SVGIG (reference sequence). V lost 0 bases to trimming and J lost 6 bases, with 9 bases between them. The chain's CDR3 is CAWSVREGQPQHF. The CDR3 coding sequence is TGTGCCTGGAGTGTTAGGGAGGGTCAGCCCCAGCATTTT.

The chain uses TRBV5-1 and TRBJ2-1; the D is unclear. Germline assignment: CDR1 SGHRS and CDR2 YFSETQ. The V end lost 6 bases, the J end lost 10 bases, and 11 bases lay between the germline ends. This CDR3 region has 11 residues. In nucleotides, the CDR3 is TGCGCCAGCAAAGACACTTCGGAGCAGTTCTTC. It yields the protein CASKDTSEQFF.